This T cell receptor beta chain stems from a study of CD8 T cells in Susac syndrome. The multiple sclerosis controls consisted of treatment-naive patients with relapsing-remitting disease, either stable or active. It was with random hexamers that roughly 0.5 to 1 ug RNA was reverse transcribed. TCRdb re-analysed the immunoSEQ multiplex PCR reads in MiXCR, keeping a single row per CDR3 protein. The sample has about 52,000 distinct CDR3 sequences; roughly 93% are singletons. This TCR was recovered from a human donor with multiple sclerosis. Sequencing was performed on CD8+ T cells from PBMCs.

DNA for the CDR3: TGTGCCAGCAGTTACCAAATAGGGTTCGACGAGCAGTACTTC. Encoded protein: CASSYQIGFDEQYF. V gene TRBV6-5 combines with J gene TRBJ2-7; D is ambiguous. V was shortened by 2 bases and J by 5 bases, with 13 bases between the two germline ends. This CDR3 comprises 14 residues. Germline V gene sequence: CDR1 MNHEY, CDR2 SVGAGI.